These 25 T cell receptor beta chains originate from one sample sequenced in a study of T-cell reconstitution after alpha-beta-depleted transplantation in children. A TCRbeta library incorporating unique molecular identifiers was prepared. TCRdb analysed the PCR reads with MiXCR anew, one entry per CDR3 protein. Of approximately 300,000 distinct CDR3 sequences listed, 11% are singletons. This sample comprised peripheral blood, obtained 180 days after TCRalphabeta/CD19-depleted stem cell transplant. These receptors all stem from a male patient aged 2-15 years who had a stem cell transplant for chronic granulomatous disease, so the T cells may come from the graft donor.

There are a few counts of this clonotype. The chain carries TRBV7-6 and TRBJ2-5; the D gene is possibly TRBD2 (6 bases). Germline CDR1 reads SGHVS; CDR2 reads FNYEAQ. This CDR3 has 11 residues. In DNA form, the CDR3 reads TGTGGACGGAGGGGCGCGGAGACCCAGTACTTC. Amino acid sequence: CGRRGAETQYF. The full variable domain, with the rest looked up from reference TRBV7-6 and TRBJ2-5, is GAGVSQSPRYKVTKRGQDVALRCDPISGHVSLYWYRQALGQGPEFLTYFNYEAQQDKSGLPNDRFSAERPEGSISTLTIQRTEQRDSAMYRCGRRGAETQYFGPGTRLLVL.

CDR3 sequence reads: CASSFRWTGGEEPQHF. For the CDR3, the DNA is TGTGCCAGCAGTTTTCGATGGACAGGGGGCGAAGAGCCCCAGCATTTT. This chain uses TRBV12-3 or TRBV12-4 with TRBJ1-5; TRBD1 aligns across 11 bases. The CDR3 is 16 amino acids. The ends lost 3 bases at V and 8 bases at J; junction bases unmatched: 9.

This clonotype was seen ten or more times. The chain uses TRBV9 and TRBJ1-3, with TRBD1 as a possible D gene (5 bases). With 1 base removed from V and 4 bases from J, the gap between germline ends came to 15 bases. Germline V gives CDR1 SGDLS, CDR2 YYNGEE. The CDR3 length is 16 residues. CDR3 sequence: CASSVSRGARGNTIYF. The CDR3, as DNA: TGTGCCAGCAGCGTAAGCCGGGGCGCGAGGGGAAACACCATATATTTT.

This clonotype was counted many times. The V gene is TRBV7-2, the J gene TRBJ1-6; no clear D. Per the germline V gene, CDR1 is SGHTA and CDR2 is FQGNSA. The V end was cut by 1 base, the J end by 14 bases, with 9 bases between. This CDR3 has 12 residues. The CDR3 DNA reads as TGTGCCAGCAGCTTAGAAGGGTTTTCCCTCCACTTT. Its protein is CASSLEGFSLHF.

Comments on this clonotype: This may stem from a read error, because a much larger clone lies one nucleotide away. The rearrangement links TRBV5-1 to TRBJ2-1; 9 nucleotides match TRBD2. CDR1 and CDR2 from the germline V gene are SGHRS and YFSETQ. The CDR3 contains 14 residues. The CDR3 loop reads CAGSNSGSHNEQFF. The CDR3 DNA is TGCGCCGGCAGCAATAGCGGGAGTCACAATGAGCAGTTCTTC.

This clonotype showed up many times. V usage is TRBV12-3 or TRBV12-4 and J usage is TRBJ2-1; possibly TRBD2 for D (6 bases). Trimming shortened V by 6 bases and J by 2 bases, and 17 bases separated the two germline ends. CDR3 length equals 16 residues. In nucleotides, the CDR3 is TGTGCCAGCAGACCCACCGCAGCGGGTGCCTACAATGAGCAGTTCTTC. Its translation is CASRPTAAGAYNEQFF.

The rearrangement joins TRBV7-2 to TRBJ2-3; maybe TRBD2 (5 bases). Trimming pared 1 base from V and 2 bases from J, leaving 10 bases between. Germline V gene sequence: CDR1 SGHTA, CDR2 FQGNSA. The length of the CDR3 is 15 residues. This chain's CDR3 is CASSLGLDYTDTQYF. CDR3 nucleotides: TGTGCCAGCAGCTTAGGTTTAGACTACACAGATACGCAGTATTTT. Using reference TRBV7-2 and TRBJ2-3 for the parts outside the CDR3, the full variable domain is GAGVSQSPSNKVTEKGKDVELRCDPISGHTALYWYRQSLGQGLEFLIYFQGNSAPDKSGLPSDRFSAERTGGSVSTLTIQRTQQEDSAVYLCASSLGLDYTDTQYFGPGTRLTVL.

Only a few counts were recorded for this clonotype. The rearrangement links TRBV5-6 to TRBJ2-3; no definite D call. Germline values: CDR1 SGHDT, CDR2 YYEEEE. V lost 0 bases to trimming and J lost 5 bases, with 10 bases between them. The CDR3 consists of 14 residues. The CDR3 spells CASSLAGLVDTQYF. CDR3 sequence (DNA): TGTGCCAGCAGCTTGGCCGGATTGGTAGATACGCAGTATTTT. The full variable domain, with the rest looked up from reference TRBV5-6 and TRBJ2-3, is DAGVTQSPTHLIKTRGQQVTLRCSPKSGHDTVSWYQQALGQGPQFIFQYYEEEERQRGNFPDRFSGHQFPNYSSELNVNALLLGDSALYLCASSLAGLVDTQYFGPGTRLTVL.

This clonotype was detected many times. This chain connects TRBV7-3 to TRBJ2-5; D tentatively reads TRBD1 or TRBD2 (7 bases each). V was trimmed by 1 base and J by 5 bases, leaving 17 bases between them. There are 16 residues in the CDR3. Looked up from germline, CDR1 is SGHTA and CDR2 is FQGTGA. The CDR3 protein is CASSLRGGTGAETQYF. As DNA, the CDR3 is TGTGCCAGCAGCTTAAGGGGGGGTACAGGGGCCGAGACCCAGTACTTC.

This clonotype was counted ten times or more. This chain joins TRBV5-1 and TRBJ2-1, with 8 bases fitting TRBD2. CDR1 SGHRS and CDR2 YFSETQ come from the germline V gene. V lost 4 bases to trimming and J lost 2 bases; unmatched junction nucleotides: 2. The CDR3 sequence is 14 residues long. The CDR3 loop reads CASSPGGAYNEQFF. The CDR3 bases are TGCGCCAGCAGCCCCGGGGGGGCCTACAATGAGCAGTTCTTC.

This clonotype has a handful of counts. The chain links TRBV30 to TRBJ1-2; 9 bases fit TRBD1. Germline assignment: CDR1 GTSNPN and CDR2 SVGIG (reference sequence). Trimming took 0 bases from V and 11 from J; bases not matched to a gene: 13. The CDR3 totals 15 residues. The CDR3 here is CAWSVSFSGTGSYTF. The CDR3 DNA reads as TGTGCCTGGAGTGTATCTTTTTCCGGGACAGGGTCGTACACCTTC.

This clonotype was seen repeatedly, ten times or more. CDR3 nucleotides: TGTGCCAGCACGTCGCAGGGTCTGAACACCGGGGAGCTGTTTTTT. Residues: CASTSQGLNTGELFF. V gene TRBV12-3 or TRBV12-4 combines with J gene TRBJ2-2, with D possibly being TRBD1 (5 bases). CDR3 length: 15 residues. Trimming cost V 7 bases and J 1 base, with 13 bases left between them.

Only a few counts were recorded for this clonotype. The gene calls are TRBV28 and TRBJ2-3; the D gene is possibly TRBD1 (6 bases). The V end lost 3 bases, the J end lost 0 bases, and 10 bases lay between the germline ends. The CDR3 spans 15 residues. Germline V gives CDR1 MDHEN, CDR2 SYDVKM. The CDR3 sequence: CASSFGGISTDTQYF. CDR3 sequence (DNA): TGTGCCAGCAGTTTTGGGGGCATCAGCACAGATACGCAGTATTTT.

This clonotype was counted many times. The chain employs TRBV29-1 and TRBJ2-5; no definite D call. The V end lost 4 bases, the J end lost 5 bases, and 11 bases lay between the germline ends. CDR1 is SQVTM, CDR2 ANQGSEA, per germline. This CDR3 spans 12 amino acids. CDR3 DNA sequence: TGCAGCGTTGGAGGAGCGACGGAGACCCAGTACTTC. As protein: CSVGGATETQYF.

This clonotype was seen ten or more times. This rearrangement joins TRBV20-1 to TRBJ2-7; 9 nucleotides match TRBD2. Trimming took 1 base from V and 5 from J; bases not matched to a gene: 6. Germline V lookup: CDR1 DFQATT, CDR2 SNEGSKA (reference sequence). The CDR3 length is 14 residues. CDR3 amino acids: CSARGSGSYNEQYF. CDR3 bases: TGCAGTGCTAGAGGTAGCGGGAGTTACAACGAGCAGTACTTC.

Remarks on this clonotype: This may be a read error: a much more frequent sequence differs by one nucleotide. The V and J genes are TRBV28 and TRBJ2-7; perhaps TRBD2 as D (6 bases). The CDR3 is 14 amino acids. Germline loops: CDR1 MDHEN, CDR2 SYDVKM. Trimming took off 2 bases at V and 6 bases at J, with 14 bases between the two ends. The CDR3 DNA reads TGTGCCAGCAGTTTACCCAAGGAGGGAGGCGAGCAGTACTTC. Translating gives CASSLPKEGGEQYF.

The rearrangement joins TRBV7-6 to TRBJ2-3, with 13 bases fitting TRBD2. CDR1 and CDR2 (germline): SGHVS, FNYEAQ. This CDR3 has 19 amino acids. Trimming removed 5 bases from V and 1 base from J; junction bases left unmatched: 12. DNA of the CDR3: TGTGCCAGCAGCCTCCTGACTAGCGGGAGGCCGGGGGGCACAGATACGCAGTATTTT. This gives the protein CASSLLTSGRPGGTDTQYF. Based on the CDR3 plus reference TRBV7-6 and TRBJ2-3, the full variable domain is GAGVSQSPRYKVTKRGQDVALRCDPISGHVSLYWYRQALGQGPEFLTYFNYEAQQDKSGLPNDRFSAERPEGSISTLTIQRTEQRDSAMYRCASSLLTSGRPGGTDTQYFGPGTRLTVL.

This clonotype has at least ten counts. The CDR3 nucleotides read TGTGCCAGCAGCGGCGGACTAGCGGGAGGGACCGGGGAGCTGTTTTTT. This gives the protein CASSGGLAGGTGELFF. V and J are TRBV7-6 and TRBJ2-2; 15 nucleotides match TRBD2. V shed 5 bases, J shed 5 bases, and the junction held 3 bases outside the gene matches. The CDR3 length is 16 residues. Germline-derived CDR1 and CDR2 are SGHVS and FNYEAQ.

The sample holds a few counts of this clonotype. The chain employs TRBV2 and TRBJ2-6; 10 bases fit TRBD1. The germline V gene encodes CDR1 SNHLY and CDR2 FYNNEI. V gave up 8 bases and J gave up 1 base; unmatched junction bases: 8. This CDR3 has 17 amino acids. CDR3 protein: CASHGQGGRSGANVLTF. The DNA for the CDR3 is TGTGCCAGCCATGGACAGGGGGGACGGTCTGGGGCCAACGTCCTGACTTTC.

Many counts were recorded for this clonotype. This chain links TRBV7-2 with TRBJ2-7; 9 bases align to TRBD1. The CDR3 runs to 13 residues. The junction had 2 bases not matched to a gene; V was cut back by 3 bases and J by 5 bases. Germline loops: CDR1 SGHTA, CDR2 FQGNSA. As DNA, the CDR3 is TGTGCCAGCAGCTTGGACAGGGGACACGAGCAGTACTTC. Translation gives CASSLDRGHEQYF.

This clonotype appeared a single time. A much bigger clone sits one base away, suggesting this may be a read error. V usage is TRBV20-1 and J usage is TRBJ2-3; weak D call: TRBD1 (5 bases). The tail of the sequence fits TRBJ1-5 better, so the J call may be wrong. Germline CDR1 DFQATT, CDR2 SNEGSKA (reference sequence). This CDR3 has 15 amino acids. CDR3 region: CSANFGGSSTDTQHF. The CDR3 coding sequence is TGCAGTGCTAACTTCGGGGGGAGTAGCACAGATACGCAGCATTTT.

This clonotype was detected ten times or more. The chain is built from TRBV12-3 or TRBV12-4 and TRBJ2-2; 7 nucleotides agree with TRBD1. Unmatched junction bases numbered 4, after V lost 5 bases and J lost 4 bases. CDR3 size: 14 residues. The CDR3 region is CASSPTGATGELFF. The CDR3, as DNA: TGTGCCAGCAGTCCTACAGGGGCCACCGGGGAGCTGTTTTTT.

This clonotype has a count of ten or more. The V gene is TRBV5-1, the J gene TRBJ2-2; D gene ambiguous. The CDR3 is 12 amino acids. The V gene lost 4 bases and the J gene lost 2 bases, with 3 bases spanning the gap. The germline V gene has CDR1 SGHRS and CDR2 YFSETQ. CDR3 residues: CASSVNTGELFF. The CDR3 coding sequence is TGCGCCAGCAGCGTAAACACCGGGGAGCTGTTTTTT.

This clonotype was detected many times. The V gene is TRBV29-1, the J gene TRBJ2-1; 10 nucleotides match TRBD2. CDR3 length: 15 residues. CDR1 SQVTM and CDR2 ANQGSEA come from the germline V gene. V was clipped by 4 bases and J by 6 bases; unmatched bases: 9. CDR3 in amino acids: CSVVGGLAGANEQFF. CDR3 nucleotides: TGCAGCGTTGTGGGGGGCCTAGCGGGAGCCAATGAGCAGTTCTTC.

This clonotype was detected many times. The J gene is TRBJ1-5, the V gene TRBV7-8; no definite D call. This CDR3 has 15 residues. The V end was cut by 5 bases, the J end by 9 bases, with 20 bases between. Germline CDR1 is SGHVS and CDR2 is FQNEAQ. Here the CDR3 reads CASSRGESPGWPQHF. The DNA of the CDR3 is TGTGCCAGCAGCCGCGGGGAAAGCCCGGGGTGGCCCCAGCATTTT.